A single sample gave rise to the 19 T cell receptor beta chains below, sequenced in a study of OX40 agonist ivuxolimab in advanced cancers. Produced via immunoSEQ multiplex PCR; TCRdb's table is partial and in-frame only. The sample consists of tens of thousands of clones, roughly 80% of them appearing once. This sample comprised CD4+ or CD8+ T cells sorted from blood, obtained in a trial of the OX40 agonist ivuxolimab. These receptors all stem from an adult with an advanced solid tumor such as melanoma, head and neck, liver or kidney cancer.

This clone has just a few counts. The chain employs TRBV9 and TRBJ2-3; weak D call: TRBD2 (6 bases). V was clipped by 1 base and J by 7 bases, with 19 bases between them. Per germline, CDR1 SGDLS and CDR2 YYNGEE. The CDR3 is 16 amino acids. The CDR3 is CASSVTPGDLVHTQYF. The CDR3 bases are TGTGCCAGCAGCGTAACCCCCGGGGACTTGGTACATACGCAGTATTTT.

The chain uses TRBV6-6 and TRBJ2-7, with D unclear. This CDR3 comprises 12 residues. The V gene's germline CDR1 is MNHNY and CDR2 SVGAGI (reference sequence). Trimming took off 2 bases at V and 7 bases at J, with 9 bases between the two ends. The CDR3 region is CASSYPAREQYF. The CDR3 DNA reads TGTGCCAGCAGTTACCCGGCAAGGGAGCAGTACTTC.

This chain links TRBV11-3 with TRBJ1-1, with D hard to call. Per the germline V gene, CDR1 is SGHNT and CDR2 is YENEEA. This CDR3 has 12 residues. V lost 1 base and J lost 3, with 3 bases in between. CDR3 sequence reads: CASSLGDTEAFF. In nucleotides, the CDR3 is TGTGCCAGCAGCTTAGGGGACACTGAAGCTTTCTTT.

This clone was counted a few times. This chain uses TRBV6-1 with TRBJ2-3; 12 positions agree with TRBD2. The CDR3 has 13 amino acids. The V gene's germline CDR1 is MNHNS and CDR2 SASEGT. V was clipped by 8 bases and J by 3 bases; unmatched bases: 0. CDR3 sequence: CASGTSGTDTQYF. CDR3 coding DNA: TGTGCCAGCGGGACTAGCGGGACAGATACGCAGTATTTT.

CDR3 amino acids: CASSQSGFSTDTQYF. The CDR3 DNA reads TGCGCCAGCAGCCAGAGTGGGTTTTCCACAGATACGCAGTATTTT. The chain recombines TRBV5-1 with TRBJ2-3, with D uncertain. V dropped 4 bases and J dropped 2 bases, with 14 bases sitting between them. Germline CDR1 reads SGHRS; CDR2 reads YFSETQ. The CDR3 has 15 residues.

The chain uses TRBV5-1 and TRBJ2-1, with 12 nucleotides matching TRBD2. Germline CDR1 is SGHRS and CDR2 is YFSETQ. J was trimmed by 5 bases and V by 4 bases; bases with no gene match: 4. CDR3 length: 15 amino acids. The CDR3 region is CASSRTSGTDNEQFF. CDR3 in DNA: TGCGCCAGCAGCCGGACTAGCGGGACTGACAATGAGCAGTTCTTC.

This clone was found a few times. The chain has TRBV6-1 and TRBJ1-1; D not resolved. CDR1 is MNHNS and CDR2 is SASEGT in the germline V gene. The V end was cut by 7 bases, the J end by 3 bases, with 6 bases between. This CDR3 has 11 residues. The DNA of the CDR3 is TGTGCCAGCATTGGGGACACTGAAGCTTTCTTT. Translation: CASIGDTEAFF.

The rearrangement links TRBV6-5 to TRBJ2-5; D is ambiguous. Germline CDR1 reads MNHEY; CDR2 reads SVGAGI. Trimming took off 0 bases at V and 5 bases at J, with 10 bases between the two ends. The CDR3 is 14 amino acids. Here the CDR3 reads CASSYSAPGETQYF. The CDR3 nucleotides read TGTGCCAGCAGTTACTCTGCCCCCGGGGAGACCCAGTACTTC.

The rearrangement uses TRBV28 and TRBJ1-5; 8 bases fit TRBD1. CDR3 length: 15 residues. With 5 bases clipped from V and 8 bases from J, the junction kept 11 bases outside the gene matches. Germline V lookup: CDR1 MDHEN, CDR2 SYDVKM. CDR3 DNA: TGTGCCAGCAGTCAGTCAGGGGGCGCATTAAAGCCCCAGCATTTT. Translation gives CASSQSGGALKPQHF.

This clone appeared a few times. The rearrangement joins TRBV4-2 to TRBJ2-3; possibly TRBD1 or TRBD2 for D (6 bases each). Germline V gene data show CDR1 as LGHNA and CDR2 as YNFKEQ. V was cut by 3 bases and J by 4 bases, with 11 bases left in between. CDR3 length: 14 residues. The CDR3 DNA reads as TGTGCCAGCAGCCAGGGGGCTAGCGCAGATACGCAGTATTTT. This translates into CASSQGASADTQYF.

The sample holds one count of this clone. DNA of the CDR3: TGTGCCAGCAGTTCGGGACAGGACAATGAGCAGTTCTTC. Residues: CASSSGQDNEQFF. The chain has TRBV27 and TRBJ2-1; 8 nucleotides align to TRBD1. Per germline, CDR1 MNHEY and CDR2 SMNVEV (reference sequence). J lost 5 bases, V lost 4 bases, and 1 base had no gene match. The CDR3 has 13 amino acids.

The J gene is TRBJ2-5, the V gene TRBV4-1; TRBD1 might be the D (6 bases). V lost 6 bases, J lost 7 bases, and 21 bases lay in between. The CDR3 length is 15 residues. Germline CDR1 MGHRA, CDR2 YSYEKL. The CDR3 protein is CASRELFRDNGTQYF. The CDR3 DNA reads as TGCGCCAGCAGAGAATTATTCCGGGACAACGGGACCCAGTACTTC.

J is TRBJ2-1 and V is TRBV2; D is undetermined. Deletions cut 9 bases from V and 6 bases from J, with 18 bases between. This CDR3 is built from 14 residues. Germline-derived CDR1 and CDR2 are SNHLY and FYNNEI. The CDR3 protein is CASSFIFNGNEQFF. CDR3 nucleotide sequence: TGTGCCAGTAGTTTTATCTTCAATGGCAATGAGCAGTTCTTC.

The chain is built from TRBV6-1 and TRBJ2-1, with 7 bases matching TRBD1. The CDR3 consists of 14 residues. J gave up 1 base and V 4 bases, and 1 base lay outside the gene matches. The germline V gene has CDR1 MNHNS and CDR2 SASEGT. CDR3 DNA sequence: TGTGCCAGCAGTGCGGGACAGTCCTACAATGAGCAGTTCTTC. Translating it yields CASSAGQSYNEQFF.

This rearrangement joins TRBV7-2 to TRBJ2-3; no firm D call. CDR1 and CDR2 (germline): SGHTA, FQGNSA. V dropped 5 bases and J dropped 0 bases, with 9 bases sitting between them. There are 14 residues in the CDR3. Here the CDR3 DNA reads TGTGCCAGCAGCCTCGGGTGGAGCACAGATACGCAGTATTTT. This codes for CASSLGWSTDTQYF. The whole variable domain, remainder taken from reference TRBV7-2 and TRBJ2-3, is GAGVSQSPSNKVTEKGKDVELRCDPISGHTALYWYRQSLGQGLEFLIYFQGNSAPDKSGLPSDRFSAERTGGSVSTLTIQRTQQEDSAVYLCASSLGWSTDTQYFGPGTRLTVL.

V and J are TRBV19 and TRBJ2-1; 10 bases align to TRBD1. There are 21 residues in the CDR3. Germline-derived CDR1 and CDR2 are LNHDA and SQIVND (reference sequence). V gave up 4 bases and J gave up 9 bases; unmatched junction bases: 27. CDR3: CASSSRRDRGVGYPLGTEQFF. The CDR3 coding sequence is TGTGCCAGTAGTAGTCGCCGGGACAGGGGTGTGGGATACCCCCTCGGGACTGAGCAGTTCTTC.

CDR3 nucleotides: TGTGCCAGCAGCTTTTTTAAGGGGGGAACCTACGAGCAGTACTTC. Residues: CASSFFKGGTYEQYF. The genes are TRBV7-2 and TRBJ2-7, with D perhaps matching TRBD1 or TRBD2 (6 bases each). Germline assignment: CDR1 SGHTA and CDR2 FQGNSA. The V end lost 3 bases, the J end lost 2 bases, and 14 bases lay between the germline ends. CDR3 length: 15 amino acids.

The chain carries TRBV5-1 and TRBJ2-6; weak D call: TRBD1 (5 bases). Germline V gene lookup returns CDR1 SGHRS and CDR2 YFSETQ. The germline V and J ends were trimmed by 4 bases and 0 bases, with 11 bases remaining between them. The CDR3 spans 16 residues. The CDR3, as DNA: TGCGCCAGCAGCCAAGGACATTTCTCTGGGGCCAACGTCCTGACTTTC. Encoded protein: CASSQGHFSGANVLTF. Variable domain in full (rest from reference TRBV5-1 and TRBJ2-6): KAGVTQTPRYLIKTRGQQVTLSCSPISGHRSVSWYQQTPGQGLQFLFEYFSETQRNKGNFPGRFSGRQFSNSRSEMNVSTLELGDSALYLCASSQGHFSGANVLTFGAGSRLTVL.

CDR3 coding DNA: TGTGCCAGCAGCTTGGGACTAGCATCGTACGAGCAGTACTTC. Its translation: CASSLGLASYEQYF. The chain is built from TRBV5-8 and TRBJ2-7; 7 nucleotides agree with TRBD2. J was trimmed by 4 bases and V by 0 bases; bases with no gene match: 4. The CDR3 spans 14 residues. Germline V gives CDR1 SGHTS, CDR2 YDEGEE.